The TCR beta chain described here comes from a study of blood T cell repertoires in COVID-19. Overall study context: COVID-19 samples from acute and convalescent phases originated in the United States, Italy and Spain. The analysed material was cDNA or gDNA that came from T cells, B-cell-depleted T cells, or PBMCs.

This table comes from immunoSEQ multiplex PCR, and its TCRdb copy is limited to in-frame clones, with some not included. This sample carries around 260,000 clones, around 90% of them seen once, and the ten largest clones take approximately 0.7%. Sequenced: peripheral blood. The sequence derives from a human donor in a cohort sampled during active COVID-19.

DNA of the CDR3: TGTGCCAGTACTATTGGGCCAGCGAACACTGAAGCTTTCTTT. It encodes CASTIGPANTEAFF. This chain uses TRBV19 with TRBJ1-1; no clear D. V shed 7 bases and J shed 1 base, with 13 bases lying between them. CDR3 size: 14 residues. Germline CDR1 and CDR2: LNHDA and SQIVND (reference sequence).